This TCR beta chain emerged from a study of regulatory T cells in long-lasting Graves disease. Study-level results: TRBV28, TRBJ1-2 and TRBJ2-5 emerged as the favored segments in persistent disease. Samples came from peripheral blood alone, without thyroid tissue. The persistent group shared 2,500 to 3,000 public clonotypes, more than the roughly 990 shared by new patients.

Construction of the TCR beta libraries employed iRepertoire HTBI primers in conjunction with Arm-PCR of CDR3 regions. TCRdb redid the calling of the multiplex PCR reads with MiXCR, one entry per CDR3 protein. The sample shows about 320,000 distinct CDR3 sequences, 15% to 20% of them seen only once. Time point defined: newly diagnosed GD, antithyroid drugs for less than 3 months. PBMCs provided the RNA from which the TCR library was made. Around 9.9 milliliters of peripheral blood went into EDTA tubes. Concerning this clonotype itself: Its antigen is unidentified.

CDR3 length: 12 amino acids. V was shortened by 4 bases and J by 7 bases, with 11 bases between the two germline ends. Germline CDR1 is SGHRS and CDR2 is YFSETQ. Sequenced here: peripheral blood mononuclear cells (PBMCs), sampled at new diagnosis, from a patient treated with antithyroid drugs. This sequence was found in a female donor with Graves disease. The chain joins TRBV5-1 to TRBJ2-5; maybe TRBD2 (6 bases). The CDR3, as DNA: TGCGCCAGCAGCCCTGACGGGGGGACCCAGTACTTC. Its translation is CASSPDGGTQYF.